Listed below are T cell receptor beta chains from one sample, sequenced in a study of blood T cell repertoires in COVID-19. TCRdb's copy holds only in-frame clones and misses some; the assay was immunoSEQ multiplex PCR. The sample lists tens of thousands of clones; about 80% were seen once. What was sequenced was peripheral blood. These receptors came from a woman of 80 years or more with acute or convalescent COVID-19. CDR3s include the opening cysteine and the closing phenylalanine or tryptophan. The D gene is left open where the match is weak. Clone sizes are given selectively: once, few, many, or a class where the clone is expanded.

>-|TRBJ2-7|TRBV7-9|-
TGTGCCAGCAGCGGATCCGGGGAGTACGAGCAGTACTTC
CASSGSGEYEQYF
>-|TRBJ2-2|TRBV2|-
TGTGCCAGCAGCCAGCCCAGACAGAACACCGGGGAGCTGTTTTTT
CASSQPRQNTGELFF
>-|TRBJ1-4|TRBV5-1|TRBD1
TGCGCCAGCAGCCCAGGGACAGCGATGGGGCATGAAAAACTGTTTTTT
CASSPGTAMGHEKLFF
>-|TRBJ2-1|TRBV30|TRBD1
TGTGCCTGGAGTGTCTTGGGGACAGGGCCGTACAATGAGCAGTTCTTC
CAWSVLGTGPYNEQFF
>once|TRBJ1-1|TRBV5-5|-
TGTGCCAGCAGCTTGGTGGGAGGGTTAGGCACTGAAGCTTTCTTT
CASSLVGGLGTEAFF
>-|TRBJ2-2|TRBV5-4|TRBD2
TGTGCCAGCAGCTTGGGCGGGGGGACATACACCGGGGAGCTGTTTTTT
CASSLGGGTYTGELFF
>-|TRBJ1-6|TRBV5-1|TRBD1
TGCGCCAGCAGTTCGGGACAGGGGAATTCACCCCTCCACTTT
CASSSGQGNSPLHF
>-|TRBJ1-5|TRBV6-5|TRBD1
TGTGCCAGCAGTTACACGGGACAGAGTGATCAGCCCCAGCATTTT
CASSYTGQSDQPQHF
>-|TRBJ2-7|TRBV18|-
TGTGCCAGCTCACCAGGGGTCGGGGACGAGCAGTACTTC
CASSPGVGDEQYF
>-|TRBJ1-1|TRBV5-1|-
TGCGCCAGCAGCCTGGGGGGGCAGATTACTGAAGCTTTCTTT
CASSLGGQITEAFF
>-|TRBJ2-5|TRBV5-1|-
TGCGCCAGCAGCTTATCCACGCGGGGGCTCCAAGAGACCCAGTACTTC
CASSLSTRGLQETQYF
>-|TRBJ2-7|TRBV18|-
TGTGCCAGCTCACCGGGCAAAACCTACGAGCAGTACTTC
CASSPGKTYEQYF
>-|TRBJ2-6|TRBV7-9|-
TGTGCCAGCAGCCCAGATCCTGCTGGGGCCAACGTCCTGACTTTC
CASSPDPAGANVLTF
>-|TRBJ2-2|TRBV2|-
TGTGCCAGCAGTAACAGGGTACGGGGGGAGCTGTTTTTT
CASSNRVRGELFF
>-|TRBJ1-6|TRBV9|-
TGTGCCAGCAGCGTAGCGGCGGGCGGCTCACCCCTCCACTTT
CASSVAAGGSPLHF
>-|TRBJ1-6|TRBV6-5|TRBD1
TGTGCCATGACAGGGCCAAATTCACCCCTCCACTTT
CAMTGPNSPLHF
>-|TRBJ2-1|TRBV9|-
TGTGCCAGCAGACTATACGCTAATGAGCAGTTCTTC
CASRLYANEQFF
>-|TRBJ1-1|TRBV9|TRBD1
TGTGCCAGCAGCGTAGGGCAGGGGGCGAATCCGGGAACTGAAGCTTTCTTT
CASSVGQGANPGTEAFF
>-|TRBJ1-1|TRBV30|-
TGTGCCTGGAAACAGGGAAACACTGAAGCTTTCTTT
CAWKQGNTEAFF
>-|TRBJ1-1|TRBV2|-
TGTGCCAGCGTCCGAGTTTCGAACACTGAAGCTTTCTTT
CASVRVSNTEAFF
>-|TRBJ2-1|TRBV3-1/TRBV3-2|TRBD2
TGTGCCAGCAGCCAATGGCGGGGGGGCGGGAATGAGCAGTTCTTC
CASSQWRGGGNEQFF
>few|TRBJ1-4|TRBV12-3/TRBV12-4|TRBD1
TGTGCCAGCAGGAAAGACAGGGGGCTGTTTTTT
CASRKDRGLFF
>-|TRBJ1-4|TRBV9|-
TGTGCCAGCAGCGCTACAGGGACAACTAATGAAAAACTGTTTTTT
CASSATGTTNEKLFF
>-|TRBJ2-2|TRBV7-8|-
TGTGCCAGCAGCTTAGACCCGGTCGGGGAGCTGTTTTTT
CASSLDPVGELFF
>-|TRBJ1-2|TRBV11-1|TRBD1
TGTGCCAGCAGCAAGACAGGGGGCGTAGACTATGGCTACACCTTC
CASSKTGGVDYGYTF
>-|TRBJ2-7|TRBV5-1|TRBD1
TGCGCCAGCAGCTTGGGGGACAGGTTCTACTCCTACGAGCAGTACTTC
CASSLGDRFYSYEQYF
>once|TRBJ2-3|TRBV5-1|-
TGCGCCAGCAGCTTGGGCGGCGCGGATACGCAGTATTTT
CASSLGGADTQYF
>-|TRBJ2-1|TRBV18|TRBD2
TGTGCCAGCTCACAAATAGCGGGGGGGGCCAATGAGCAGTTCTTC
CASSQIAGGANEQFF
>-|TRBJ2-2|TRBV7-6|-
TGTGCCAGCAGCTTAAAATTTCCGGGACAAGTTAACACCGGGGAGCTGTTTTTT
CASSLKFPGQVNTGELFF
>-|TRBJ2-7|TRBV27|-
TGTGCCAGCAGGCCTCGTTTTGCGGGACCAGACCCCTACGAGCAGTACTTC
CASRPRFAGPDPYEQYF
>-|TRBJ1-5|TRBV19|-
TGTGCCAGTAGTACTTCAGGCGCCGCCAATCAGCCCCAGCATTTT
CASSTSGAANQPQHF
>once|TRBJ1-1|TRBV15|-
TGTGCCACCAGCAGGACCGGGACATTCAACACTGAAGCTTTCTTT
CATSRTGTFNTEAFF
>-|TRBJ2-5|TRBV3-1/TRBV3-2|TRBD2
TGTGCCAGCAGACCACTTCTAGCGGGGAGGAGGGAGACCCAGTACTTC
CASRPLLAGRRETQYF
>-|TRBJ2-7|TRBV27|TRBD1
TGTGCCAGCAGTTTAGCTTACCTAATGTCACAGGGGGTGCACGAGCAGTACTTC
CASSLAYLMSQGVHEQYF
>few|TRBJ2-1|TRBV5-6|-
TGTGCCAGCAGCCCCATCGCGCCTTACTACAATGAGCAGTTCTTC
CASSPIAPYYNEQFF
>few|TRBJ2-7|TRBV20-1|TRBD2
TGCAGTGCTAGTAGCGGGAGTAAGTACGAGCAGTACTTC
CSASSGSKYEQYF
>-|TRBJ2-7|TRBV30|-
TGTGCCTGGAGTGTAGCGGTCTACGAGCAGTACTTC
CAWSVAVYEQYF
>-|TRBJ1-1|TRBV10-1|TRBD1
TGCGCCAGCAGTGAACAACAGGGGGCTGAAGCTTTCTTT
CASSEQQGAEAFF
>-|TRBJ2-1|TRBV7-6|TRBD2
TGTGCCAGCAGCCCCTTCGGTAGCGGGGGGGCCCATGAGCAGTTCTTC
CASSPFGSGGAHEQFF
>-|TRBJ2-2|TRBV18|TRBD2
TGTGCCAGCTCACCACTGATTTGGACTAGAGGCACCGGGGAGCTGTTTTTT
CASSPLIWTRGTGELFF
>-|TRBJ2-7|TRBV5-1|-
TGCGCCAGCAGCACTCGGACGGGACTGCGTGAGCAGTACTTC
CASSTRTGLREQYF